This T cell receptor (beta chain) was sequenced in a study of CD8 T cells in Susac syndrome. Study at large: Among the Susac syndrome patients sequenced, five or six had active disease and fewer than 10 were in remission.

The CDR3 consists of 11 residues. Random hexamers were used to reverse transcribe an amount of about 0.45 to 1 ug RNA. TCRdb re-called the immunoSEQ multiplex PCR reads with MiXCR, one entry per CDR3 protein. The data contain 100,000 to 150,000 distinct CDR3 sequences, more than 90% of them singletons. Regarding this clonotype: Its antigen remains unknown. At one boundary the junction diverges from the germline segment, which might be a read error.

General observations from the study: The peak of CD8+ clonal expansion in Susac was seen in TEMRA cells and active patients. An acknowledgment was made by the study that its TCR sequencing and HLA analysis involved relatively few individuals.

The rearrangement joins TRBV12-3 or TRBV12-4 to TRBJ1-2; D not resolved. The specimen was CD8+ T cells from PBMCs. The receptor was isolated from a human donor with Susac syndrome. The CDR3 DNA reads as TGCCACACCCGGGTGGGCTATGGCTACACCTTC. Its translation is CHTRVGYGYTF.